The 11 T cell receptor beta chains reported below all come from one sample, sequenced in a study of T cells in Graves' hyperthyroidism and ophthalmopathy. What was amplified from RNA transcripts were TCR beta CDR3 regions. Primed by the HTBI set, a first-round RT-PCR was run on the TCR CDR3. Each CDR3 protein gets one entry after TCRdb re-called the multiplex PCR reads with MiXCR. The data hold about 400,000 distinct CDR3 sequences, with approximately 14% observed a single time. What was sequenced was blood. These receptors were collected from a woman aged 18-30 years with Graves' hyperthyroidism that later progressed to Graves' ophthalmopathy.

On this clonotype itself: One junction end does not reproduce the germline sequence, and a read error may be involved. J is TRBJ2-3 and V is TRBV20-1; 9 bases map to TRBD2. This CDR3 comprises 17 residues. Germline assignment: CDR1 DFQATT and CDR2 SNEGSKA (reference sequence). Written as DNA, the CDR3 is TGCAGTGCTAGATGGCGCGGGAGGGTCCCTAGCACAGGTACGCAGTATTTT. Residues: CSARWRGRVPSTGTQYF.

This clonotype came up many times. The chain uses TRBV20-1 and TRBJ2-5, with D maybe TRBD2 (6 bases). Germline lookup yields CDR1 DFQATT and CDR2 SNEGSKA (reference sequence). The V end lost 1 base, the J end lost 4 bases, and 7 bases lay between the germline ends. The CDR3 contains 12 residues. The CDR3 reads CSARVLAETQYF. The CDR3 bases are TGCAGTGCTAGAGTACTAGCAGAGACCCAGTACTTC.

This clonotype showed up many times. This chain uses TRBV7-8 with TRBJ2-1, with 10 positions matching TRBD2. The CDR3 is made up of 15 amino acids. After removal of 4 bases from V and 4 bases from J, the junction contained 4 bases not matched to a gene. In germline, CDR1 is SGHVS, CDR2 FQNEAQ. CDR3 in DNA: TGTGCCAGCAGCTACACTAGCGGGGCTTACAATGAGCAGTTCTTC. This sequence encodes CASSYTSGAYNEQFF. Filled out from reference TRBV7-8 and TRBJ2-1, the complete variable domain reads GAGVSQSPRYKVAKRGQDVALRCDPISGHVSLFWYQQALGQGPEFLTYFQNEAQLDKSGLPSDRFFAERPEGSVSTLKIQRTQQEDSAVYLCASSYTSGAYNEQFFGPGTRLTVL.

This clonotype appeared many times. CDR3 protein: CASRGGGTYEQYF. In DNA, the CDR3 is TGTGCCAGCAGAGGAGGCGGCACCTACGAGCAGTACTTC. The rearrangement joins TRBV28 to TRBJ2-7, with a possible D match to TRBD2 (5 bases). The germline gives CDR1 MDHEN, CDR2 SYDVKM. Between the trimmed V and J ends, which lost 6 bases and 2 bases, there was a span of 11 bases. This CDR3 has 13 amino acids.

This clonotype has at least ten counts. The junction does not match germline at one end; this may be a read error. V is TRBV6-5 and J is TRBJ2-7; D is possibly TRBD2 (6 bases). Germline CDR1 MNHEY, CDR2 SVGAGI. This CDR3 has 13 residues. The DNA of the CDR3 is TGTGCCAGCAGATACTCGACAGCGGGCGAGCAGTACTTC. Amino acids: CASRYSTAGEQYF.

This clonotype was seen a handful of times. This rearrangement joins TRBV5-1 to TRBJ2-2; D is unclear. Germline-derived CDR1 and CDR2 are SGHRS and YFSETQ. This CDR3 has 13 residues. The V gene lost 0 bases and the J gene lost 6 bases, with 6 bases spanning the gap. The CDR3 spells CASSLGDAGELFF. The DNA of the CDR3 is TGCGCCAGCAGCTTGGGGGATGCCGGGGAGCTGTTTTTT.

This clonotype was counted between two and nine times. This chain uses TRBV9 with TRBJ2-7; no firm D call. V dropped 2 bases and J dropped 5 bases, with 8 bases sitting between them. Germline V CDR1 and CDR2: SGDLS, YYNGEE. The CDR3 sequence is 12 residues long. CDR3 sequence: CASSVSGDEQYF. CDR3 coding DNA: TGTGCCAGCAGCGTTTCAGGCGACGAGCAGTACTTC.

At least ten counts were recorded for this clonotype. The chain links TRBV7-2 to TRBJ2-1; 13 bases are a match to TRBD2. Per germline, CDR1 SGHTA and CDR2 FQGNSA. This CDR3 comprises 14 residues. Trimming cost V 7 bases and J 10 bases; bases outside gene matches: 7. In nucleotides, the CDR3 is TGTGCCAGCAAACTAGCGGGAGGGCCTCGCGAGCAGTTCTTC. Encoded protein: CASKLAGGPREQFF.

This clonotype was observed many times. This chain uses TRBV7-9 with TRBJ2-7; tentatively, D is TRBD1 or TRBD2 (5 bases each). Trimming removed 9 bases at V and 5 bases at J, with 20 bases between. Germline V CDR1 and CDR2: SEHNR, FQNEAQ (reference sequence). The CDR3 is 14 amino acids. CDR3 loop: CASTSGQARHEQYF. DNA of the CDR3: TGTGCCAGTACCTCGGGGCAGGCGAGACACGAGCAGTACTTC.

The chain has TRBV6-9 and TRBJ2-2, with 13 bases lining up with TRBD2. Germline trimming cut 3 bases from V and 4 bases from J; bases unmatched to any gene: 11. The length of the CDR3 is 19 residues. CDR1 is MNHGY and CDR2 is SVAAGI in the germline V gene. The CDR3: CASSYPRTSGRQGTGELFF. The CDR3 nucleotides are TGTGCCAGCAGTTACCCCCGGACTAGCGGGAGACAGGGCACCGGGGAGCTGTTTTTT.

In this sample, this clonotype turned up a few times. The V call is TRBV12-3 or TRBV12-4, the J call TRBJ2-1; 7 bases agree with TRBD2. V trimming: 3 bases; J trimming: 8 bases; junction bases outside the gene matches: 4. The CDR3 spans 13 residues. CDR3 in amino acids: CASSFAGAYEQFF. The CDR3 region has the DNA TGTGCCAGCAGTTTTGCGGGAGCGTATGAGCAGTTCTTC.